This passage covers 2 T cell receptor beta chains from one sample sequenced in a study of T cell repertoires in cytomegalovirus infection. Using its own MiXCR run on the reads, TCRdb lists one record per CDR3 protein. The sample yields some 97,000 distinct CDR3 sequences, around a quarter seen once. Material for sequencing was CD8+ T cells from PBMCs. Receptors originate from a human donor in good health (CMV status not recorded). Some clones in this sample may be carry-over from other donors' samples.

The DNA for the CDR3 is TGTGCCAGCAGACCGAGGGGGCGGGGGGCCAACGTCCTGACTTTC. It codes for CASRPRGRGANVLTF. The genes are TRBV13 and TRBJ2-6, with 7 bases aligning to TRBD1. The J segment lost 4 bases and the V segment lost 6 bases, leaving 6 bases of the junction unmatched. The length of the CDR3 is 15 residues. Germline assignment: CDR1 PRHDT and CDR2 FYEKMQ (reference sequence).

The chain carries TRBV3-1 and TRBJ2-7; TRBD1 matches 8 bases. The germline V gene encodes CDR1 LGHDT and CDR2 YNNKEL (reference sequence). V trimming: 4 bases; J trimming: 7 bases; junction bases outside the gene matches: 12. The CDR3 has 15 residues. The CDR3 nucleotides are TGTGCCAGCAGCCGATCGGACAGGGCCGGGGGTGAGCAGTACTTC. This translates into CASSRSDRAGGEQYF.